The T cell receptor (beta chain) under discussion was sequenced for a study of T-cell memory formation after mild COVID-19 (dated by TCRdb to the early 2020s). A note on the overall study: TCR sequence clusters from the two donors were found to be largely donor specific. Longitudinal TCRalpha and TCRbeta repertoire sequencing tracked T-cell clones expanding and contracting after mild COVID-19 in two donors. The cohort comprised two young, previously healthy adult volunteers, one female and one male.

Including the terminal cysteine and phenylalanine, the CDR3 comprises 15 residues. The DNA shown is the 45-base CDR3, in frame from base 1. Trimming removed 6 bases from V and 6 bases from J; the gene matches leave 4 bases unexplained. From the germline V gene, CDR1 is SGHTA and CDR2 is FQGNSA. What the study reported, not specific to this receptor: SARS-CoV-2 specificity of the second-wave clones peaking on day 37 was not confirmed. Clones contracting from day 15 to 85 had balanced CD4/CD8 phenotypes, while a second wave expanding from day 15 to 37 was biased towards CD4+. Only two mild cases were covered by the study, and larger cohorts that include severe cases with pre-infection samples were considered necessary. Contracting CD4+ clones appeared mostly in the CM and EM memory subsets, whereas CD8+ clones were enriched in EMRA. Some responding clones were detected in pre-infection memory, which suggested that pre-existing cross-reactive memory T cells had joined the SARS-CoV-2 response.

Ficoll-Paque density gradient centrifugation was the method used to isolate PBMCs. Sequenced using an Illumina NovaSeq 6000. TCRalpha and TCRbeta cDNA libraries were built by 5'RACE with constant-segment primers, adding sample barcodes and unique molecular identifiers. RNA was extracted from every sample with Trizol reagent. Library amplification was performed in two PCR steps, and a second sample barcode and Illumina TruSeq adapters were introduced in the second step. Libraries were sequenced on an Illumina NovaSeq with 2 x 150 bp paired-end reads. The authors processed their data as follows. The reads were demultiplexed and collapsed into UMI-guided consensus sequences using migec v1.2.7. With mixcr v2.1.11, UMI consensuses were aligned to TRA and TRB V and J templates and assembled into clonotypes. A clonotype was counted as expanded or contracted only if both edgeR and NoisET called the change significant, with noise models trained on biological replicates. edgeR calls used a false discovery rate-adjusted p below 0.01 and a log2 fold-change threshold of 1. As an exploratory analysis of dynamics, PCA with hierarchical clustering was applied to max-normalized trajectories of the 1000 most abundant clonotypes. Separately sequenced CD4+ and CD8+ repertoires were used to assign the CD4 or CD8 phenotype of responding clones. TCRdb passed the public sequencing reads through fastp at Q25 and MiXCR, retaining productive beta sequences. Each CDR3 protein gets just one entry, which takes the most common genes and DNA from the rows behind it. The V and J calls and clone size are TCRdb's, not the authors'. Across this sample there are about 350,000 distinct CDR3 sequences, with about 13% seen only once. Approximately 22% of the sample comes from the top ten.

Turning to this clonotype: Its antigen remains unidentified. No clone much larger than this one lies a single base away; base qualities are absent.

The chain is made from TRBV7-2 and TRBJ2-2; 13 middle bases align to TRBD2. The receptor was derived from a man between 18 and 35 years old who had mild COVID-19 (a few samples of this study predate the infection). The sample titles of this study are shuffled in the database, so cell type and time point are left out; the donor was told from shared clones. The sample was PBMCs or a T cell subset sorted from them (not recorded which). The CDR3 amino acid sequence is: CASRTGTSGAGELFF. The DNA reads TGTGCCAGCAGGACCGGGACTAGCGGGGCCGGGGAGCTGTTTTTT.